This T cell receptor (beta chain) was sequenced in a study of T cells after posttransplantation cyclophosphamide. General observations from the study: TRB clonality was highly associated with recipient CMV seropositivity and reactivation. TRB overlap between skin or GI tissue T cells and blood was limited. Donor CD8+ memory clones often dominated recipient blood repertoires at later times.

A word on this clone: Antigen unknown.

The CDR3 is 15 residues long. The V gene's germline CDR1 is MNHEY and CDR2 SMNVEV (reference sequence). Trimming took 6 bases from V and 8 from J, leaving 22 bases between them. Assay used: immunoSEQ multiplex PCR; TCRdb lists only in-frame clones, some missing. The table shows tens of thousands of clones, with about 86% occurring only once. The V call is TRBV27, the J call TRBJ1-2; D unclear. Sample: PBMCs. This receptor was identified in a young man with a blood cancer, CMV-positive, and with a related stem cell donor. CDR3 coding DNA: TGTGCCAGCAGAATAACTTCGGGTCGGTCCTTCGGCTACACCTTC. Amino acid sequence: CASRITSGRSFGYTF.